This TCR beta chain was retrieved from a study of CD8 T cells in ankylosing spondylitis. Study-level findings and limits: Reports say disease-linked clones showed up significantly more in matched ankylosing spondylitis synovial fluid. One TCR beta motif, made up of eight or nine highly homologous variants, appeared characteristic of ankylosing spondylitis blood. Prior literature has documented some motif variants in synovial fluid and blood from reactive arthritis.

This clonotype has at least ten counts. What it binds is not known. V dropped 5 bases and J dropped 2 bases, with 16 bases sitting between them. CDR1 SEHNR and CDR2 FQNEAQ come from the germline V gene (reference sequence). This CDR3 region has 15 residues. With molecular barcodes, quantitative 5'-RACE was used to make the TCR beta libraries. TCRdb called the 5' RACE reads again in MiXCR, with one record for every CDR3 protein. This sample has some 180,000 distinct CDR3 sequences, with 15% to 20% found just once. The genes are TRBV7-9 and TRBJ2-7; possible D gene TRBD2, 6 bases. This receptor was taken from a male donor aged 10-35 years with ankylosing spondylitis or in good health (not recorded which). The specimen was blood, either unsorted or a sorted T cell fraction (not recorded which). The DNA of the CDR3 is TGTGCCAGCAGCCCACCTGGAGGGAATGCCTACGAGCAGTACTTC. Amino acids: CASSPPGGNAYEQYF.